This T cell receptor beta chain emerged from a study of blood T cell repertoires in COVID-19. The overall study: In each case, the material was cDNA or gDNA derived from T cells, B-cell-depleted T cells, or PBMCs.

Authors' analysis steps: Nucleated cell number was recorded as an estimate derived from reference gene primer amplification. Only in-frame clones appear in the TCRdb table, and some are missing; sequencing was by immunoSEQ multiplex PCR. Clonal size and the V and J genes are those of that table, whereas D and trimming came from the DNA. The table includes some 350,000 clones, about 90% detected once. Germline assignment: CDR1 SGHTS and CDR2 YDEGEE. CDR3 length equals 13 residues. With V trimmed by 6 bases and J by 5 bases, 6 bases remained unmatched. Sequencing was carried out using peripheral blood. This chain connects TRBV5-8 to TRBJ2-5, with 8 bases identical to TRBD1. The clonotype was recovered from a woman aged 25 to 39 with COVID-19, enrolled during active disease. The CDR3 sequence: CASTLRGRETQYF. DNA of the CDR3: TGTGCCAGCACTCTCAGGGGGCGGGAGACCCAGTACTTC.